The 20 T cell receptor beta chains below all came from one sample that was sequenced in a study of shared clonotypes between healthy human individuals. The assay was immunoSEQ multiplex PCR, and TCRdb's table has in-frame clones only and misses some. Here the sample spans more than 2,000,000 clones, more than 80% being singletons. Sequencing was performed on naive CD4+ T cells from PBMCs. Subset of the sample: CD45RA+ positively selected. These receptors were obtained from a man in his late teens or twenties in good health. Some clones in this sample may be carry-over from other donors' samples.

V is TRBV7-9 and J is TRBJ1-6, with D unclear. The CDR3 extends over 18 amino acids. V was cut by 5 bases and J by 0 bases, with 17 bases left in between. In germline, CDR1 is SEHNR, CDR2 FQNEAQ (reference sequence). The CDR3 region has the DNA TGTGCCAGCAGCCCATCGGACGGACGGAGCTCCTATAATTCACCCCTCCACTTT. Its translation: CASSPSDGRSSYNSPLHF.

The genes are TRBV5-1 and TRBJ2-7; TRBD1 might be the D (5 bases). Trimming pared 1 base from V and 5 bases from J, leaving 10 bases between. The germline gives CDR1 SGHRS, CDR2 YFSETQ. The CDR3 runs to 13 residues. The CDR3: CASSLPQGDEQYF. In DNA form, the CDR3 reads TGCGCCAGCAGCTTGCCTCAGGGCGACGAGCAGTACTTC.

This rearrangement joins TRBV4-1 to TRBJ2-7; 7 bases agree with TRBD2. This CDR3 region has 15 residues. The trim removed 0 bases at V and 3 bases at J, leaving 5 bases unmatched. Germline lookup yields CDR1 MGHRA and CDR2 YSYEKL. DNA of the CDR3: TGCGCCAGCAGCCAAGACGACCGGGGGGTCTACGAGCAGTACTTC. Translating gives CASSQDDRGVYEQYF.

J is TRBJ2-5 and V is TRBV7-3; TRBD1 matches at 8 bases. CDR1 is SGHTA, CDR2 FQGTGA, per germline. V was clipped by 5 bases and J by 5 bases; unmatched bases: 10. The CDR3 has 15 residues. This CDR3 is CASSGTGGLEETQYF. The DNA of the CDR3 is TGTGCCAGCAGCGGAACAGGGGGATTAGAGGAGACCCAGTACTTC.

The genes are TRBV27 and TRBJ1-2, with D possibly matching TRBD1 (5 bases). Germline CDR1 MNHEY, CDR2 SMNVEV (reference sequence). The CDR3 totals 14 residues. Trimming removed 4 bases at V and 7 bases at J, with 16 bases between. As DNA, the CDR3 is TGTGCCAGCAGTTACAGGTCCCCGTTTGGTGGCTACACCTTC. Its protein is CASSYRSPFGGYTF.

The V call is TRBV7-3, the J call TRBJ2-7; the D gene is possibly TRBD1 (5 bases). The germline gives CDR1 SGHTA, CDR2 FQGTGA. The V gene lost 3 bases and the J gene lost 0 bases, with 9 bases spanning the gap. The CDR3 consists of 14 residues. The CDR3 coding sequence is TGTGCCAGCAGCTTCAGGGCCCGCTCCTACGAGCAGTACTTC. Its protein is CASSFRARSYEQYF.

This chain links TRBV7-2 with TRBJ2-5; D not resolved. Trimming stripped 5 bases from V and 2 bases from J, with 9 bases between. CDR3 length: 13 residues. Germline lookup yields CDR1 SGHTA and CDR2 FQGNSA. CDR3 sequence (DNA): TGTGCCAGCAGCCCGCAGACGCAAGAGACCCAGTACTTC. This codes for CASSPQTQETQYF.

This rearrangement joins TRBV30 to TRBJ2-2; D remains ambiguous. The V gene's germline CDR1 is GTSNPN and CDR2 SVGIG (reference sequence). The V and J ends lost 4 bases and 3 bases respectively, with 15 bases between them. CDR3 length: 15 residues. The CDR3 reads CAWMRQVWDTGELFF. The CDR3 DNA reads as TGTGCCTGGATGAGGCAGGTTTGGGACACCGGGGAGCTGTTTTTT.

The chain has TRBV6-5 and TRBJ1-1, with a weak D call TRBD1 (6 bases). In germline, CDR1 is MNHEY, CDR2 SVGAGI. V lost 2 bases, J lost 7 bases, and 14 bases lay in between. CDR3 length: 14 amino acids. The DNA of the CDR3 is TGTGCCAGCAGTTACCAGGGGAGCGCGAGTGAAGCTTTCTTT. Protein product: CASSYQGSASEAFF.

This clone was seen only once. The chain employs TRBV5-1 and TRBJ2-7, with 8 bases fitting TRBD1. Germline V gives CDR1 SGHRS, CDR2 YFSETQ. J lost 4 bases, V lost 0 bases, and 3 bases had no gene match. The CDR3 is made up of 14 amino acids. The CDR3 spells CASSLDRGWYEQYF. CDR3 nucleotide sequence: TGCGCCAGCAGCTTGGACAGGGGGTGGTACGAGCAGTACTTC.

In its sample, this clone was seen once. The sample holds other DNA sequences that translate to the same CDR3. This rearrangement joins TRBV7-2 to TRBJ1-2, with D perhaps matching TRBD1 (6 bases). The CDR3 contains 15 residues. Trimming removed 1 base from V and 2 bases from J, with 11 bases in between. Per germline, CDR1 SGHTA and CDR2 FQGNSA. CDR3 sequence reads: CASSLEGGANYGYTF. CDR3 nucleotides: TGTGCCAGCAGCTTAGAAGGGGGGGCCAACTATGGCTACACCTTC.

The chain employs TRBV11-2 and TRBJ1-2; weak D call: TRBD1 (6 bases). Germline loops: CDR1 SGHAT, CDR2 FQNNGV. V lost 4 bases and J 13 bases, leaving 13 bases between the germline ends. The CDR3 runs 11 residues. The CDR3 spells CASSSDRTRTF. For the CDR3, the DNA is TGTGCCAGCAGCTCAGACAGGACGCGCACCTTC.

This chain uses TRBV7-2 with TRBJ2-2; D is uncertain. CDR3 length: 15 residues. Per the germline V gene, CDR1 is SGHTA and CDR2 is FQGNSA. Trimming shortened V by 6 bases and J by 0 bases, and 11 bases separated the two germline ends. CDR3: CASRPDGTNTGELFF. The DNA of the CDR3 is TGTGCCAGCAGACCCGATGGAACGAACACCGGGGAGCTGTTTTTT.

This chain uses TRBV27 with TRBJ2-5; 8 bases map to TRBD2. J was trimmed by 5 bases and V by 3 bases; bases with no gene match: 2. The CDR3 is made up of 13 amino acids. Per germline, CDR1 MNHEY and CDR2 SMNVEV (reference sequence). This CDR3 is CASSFTGGETQYF. For the CDR3, the DNA is TGTGCCAGCAGTTTCACGGGAGGGGAGACCCAGTACTTC.

The chain links TRBV30 to TRBJ2-3; D remains unclear. Trimming left V 5 bases short and J 2 bases short, with 11 bases between. The germline V gene encodes CDR1 GTSNPN and CDR2 SVGIG (reference sequence). CDR3 length equals 13 residues. CDR3 DNA sequence: TGTGCCTGGGATGGACCTTACACAGATACGCAGTATTTT. Protein: CAWDGPYTDTQYF.

V and J are TRBV18 and TRBJ2-1, with 8 bases identical to TRBD2. With 3 bases clipped from V and 4 bases from J, the junction kept 8 bases outside the gene matches. In germline, CDR1 is KGHSH, CDR2 LQKENI. The CDR3 loop spans 16 amino acids. CDR3 loop: CASSPPGTRAYNEQFF. The CDR3 region has the DNA TGTGCCAGCTCACCTCCGGGGACTAGGGCATACAATGAGCAGTTCTTC.

This chain links TRBV9 with TRBJ2-1; the D is unclear. The germline CDR1 and CDR2 sequences are SGDLS and YYNGEE. The ends were cut back, 4 bases at V and 7 bases at J, with 15 bases in the middle. The CDR3 spans 14 residues. Written as DNA, the CDR3 is TGTGCCAGCAGCTTGGCCAGTGGAGCTAATGAGCAGTTCTTC. Protein sequence: CASSLASGANEQFF.

Comment on this clone: Other DNA variants within this sample encode the same CDR3. V and J are TRBV28 and TRBJ1-1; perhaps TRBD1 as D (5 bases). The CDR3 runs to 14 residues. Trimming removed 2 bases at V and 3 bases at J, with 10 bases between. CDR1 is MDHEN and CDR2 is SYDVKM in the germline V gene. CDR3: CASSLTGGYTEAFF. In nucleotides, the CDR3 is TGTGCCAGCAGTTTAACTGGGGGGTACACTGAAGCTTTCTTT. Using reference TRBV28 and TRBJ1-1 for the parts outside the CDR3, the full variable domain is DVKVTQSSRYLVKRTGEKVFLECVQDMDHENMFWYRQDPGLGLRLIYFSYDVKMKEKGDIPEGYSVSREKKERFSLILESASTNQTSMYLCASSLTGGYTEAFFGQGTRLTVV.

The chain is built from TRBV7-2 and TRBJ2-1; 12 bases are shared with TRBD2. Trimming removed 5 bases from V and 6 bases from J; junction bases left unmatched: 5. CDR3 size: 15 residues. CDR1 SGHTA and CDR2 FQGNSA come from the germline V gene. DNA for the CDR3: TGTGCCAGCAGCCCGGGACTAGCGGGCTCCAATGAGCAGTTCTTC. This translates into CASSPGLAGSNEQFF.

This clone has just a few counts. This chain links TRBV9 with TRBJ1-4; possible D gene TRBD1, 5 bases. V was pared by 3 bases and J by 8 bases, with 11 bases between. Germline V gives CDR1 SGDLS, CDR2 YYNGEE. This CDR3 region has 13 residues. CDR3 bases: TGTGCCAGCAGCGGAGGTTGGGGGGAAAAACTGTTTTTT. This sequence encodes CASSGGWGEKLFF.